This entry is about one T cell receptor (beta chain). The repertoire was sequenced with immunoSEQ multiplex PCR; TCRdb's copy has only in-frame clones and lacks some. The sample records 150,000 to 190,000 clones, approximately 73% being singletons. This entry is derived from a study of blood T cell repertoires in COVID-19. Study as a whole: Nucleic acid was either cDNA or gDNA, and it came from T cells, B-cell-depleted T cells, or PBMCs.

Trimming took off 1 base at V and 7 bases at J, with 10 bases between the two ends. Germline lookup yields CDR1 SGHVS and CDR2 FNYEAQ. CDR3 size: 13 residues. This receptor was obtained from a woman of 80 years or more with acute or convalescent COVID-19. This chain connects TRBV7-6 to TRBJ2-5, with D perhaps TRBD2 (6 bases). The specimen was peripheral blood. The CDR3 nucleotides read TGTGCCAGCAGCTTAGGTCTGGGGGGGACCCAGTACTTC. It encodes CASSLGLGGTQYF.